This entry lists 31 T cell receptor beta chains sequenced from one sample in a study of T cell responses to AZD1222 COVID-19 vaccine. Method: immunoSEQ multiplex PCR; TCRdb's copy keeps in-frame clones and lacks some. The table records roughly 100,000 clones, around 90% of them present only once. The sequencing here drew on peripheral blood, taken on day 0 of AZD1222 vaccination. Receptors originate from an adult in good health.

V usage is TRBV27 and J usage is TRBJ2-2; D is possibly TRBD1 or TRBD2 (5 bases each). Germline CDR1 reads MNHEY; CDR2 reads SMNVEV (reference sequence). V lost 2 bases, J lost 5 bases, and 6 bases lay in between. There are 13 residues in the CDR3. CDR3 coding DNA: TGTGCCAGCAGTTTAGGGGGAACCGGGGAGCTGTTTTTT. It encodes CASSLGGTGELFF.

This chain links TRBV29-1 with TRBJ1-2; TRBD1 matches at 12 bases. CDR1 is SQVTM, CDR2 ANQGSEA, per germline. V shed 2 bases, J shed 7 bases, and the junction held 5 bases outside the gene matches. This CDR3 is 14 amino acids long. The CDR3 nucleotides read TGCAGCGTTGAAATGGGACAGGGGGCTCGTGGCTACACCTTC. This codes for CSVEMGQGARGYTF.

In regard to this clone: Other DNA sequences in this sample translate to the same CDR3. The rearrangement uses TRBV19 and TRBJ1-2; no reliable D call. The V end lost 5 bases, the J end lost 5 bases, and 3 bases lay between the germline ends. Germline assignment: CDR1 LNHDA and CDR2 SQIVND (reference sequence). This CDR3 is 10 amino acids long. CDR3 loop: CASSGYGYTF. The CDR3 DNA follows: TGTGCCAGTAGTGGGTATGGCTACACCTTC.

The CDR3 region is CASSSGGAQPQHF. CDR3 in DNA: TGTGCCAGCAGCTCAGGGGGCGCTCAGCCCCAGCATTTT. The V call is TRBV5-5, the J call TRBJ1-5, with TRBD1 matching over 8 bases. Germline V CDR1 and CDR2: SGHKS, YYEKEE (reference sequence). The CDR3 runs 13 residues. Unmatched junction bases numbered 2, after V lost 3 bases and J lost 6 bases.

V gene TRBV5-8 combines with J gene TRBJ1-1; tentatively, D is TRBD1 (5 bases). The V end was cut by 4 bases, the J end by 0 bases, with 13 bases between. Germline V gene sequence: CDR1 SGHTS, CDR2 YDEGEE. The CDR3 runs 15 residues. The CDR3 DNA reads as TGTGCCAGCAGCCAACGGACACGCATGAACACTGAAGCTTTCTTT. This sequence encodes CASSQRTRMNTEAFF.

There are a few counts of this clone. The genes are TRBV10-3 and TRBJ2-1; possible D gene TRBD1, 6 bases. The CDR3 is made up of 16 amino acids. The V gene lost 2 bases and the J gene lost 3 bases, with 14 bases spanning the gap. Germline CDR1 is ENHRY and CDR2 is SYGVKD. The chain's CDR3 is CAISEKTGTHYNEQFF. The CDR3 coding sequence is TGTGCCATCAGTGAGAAAACAGGGACCCACTACAATGAGCAGTTCTTC.

The chain combines TRBV7-3 with TRBJ2-3; TRBD2 matches at 7 bases. Per the germline V gene, CDR1 is SGHTA and CDR2 is FQGTGA. J was trimmed by 4 bases and V by 1 base; bases with no gene match: 11. The CDR3 loop spans 17 amino acids. CDR3 sequence (DNA): TGTGCCAGCAGCTTAAAGTACGCGGGGGAGGGCGCAGATACGCAGTATTTT. Protein product: CASSLKYAGEGADTQYF.

This sequence joins TRBV18 and TRBJ2-7, with 9 bases fitting TRBD2. After removal of 5 bases from V and 2 bases from J, the junction contained 1 base not matched to a gene. The CDR3 contains 13 residues. In germline, CDR1 is KGHSH, CDR2 LQKENI. CDR3 protein: CASSERGAYEQYF. The CDR3, as DNA: TGTGCCAGCTCAGAGCGGGGGGCCTACGAGCAGTACTTC. The variable domain in full, with the rest retrieved from reference TRBV18 and TRBJ2-7, is NAGVMQNPRHLVRRRGQEARLRCSPMKGHSHVYWYRQLPEEGLKFMVYLQKENIIDESGMPKERFSAEFPKEGPSILRIQQVVRGDSAAYFCASSERGAYEQYFGPGTRLTVT.

The genes are TRBV9 and TRBJ2-7, with D unresolved. Germline loops: CDR1 SGDLS, CDR2 YYNGEE. Trimming took off 0 bases at V and 5 bases at J, with 9 bases between the two ends. The CDR3 is made up of 13 amino acids. The CDR3 coding sequence is TGTGCCAGCAGCGTAGGGGTTAGGGACGAGCAGTACTTC. Protein sequence: CASSVGVRDEQYF.

The CDR3 nucleotides read TGTGCCAGCAGTTATGAGGGGGCGCTGGGCTACACCTTC. It specifies CASSYEGALGYTF. J is TRBJ1-2 and V is TRBV28, with 7 nucleotides matching TRBD1. Trimming took 4 bases from V and 8 from J; bases not matched to a gene: 7. The length of the CDR3 is 13 residues. Germline V gene sequence: CDR1 MDHEN, CDR2 SYDVKM.

The J gene is TRBJ2-5, the V gene TRBV18; weak D call: TRBD1 (6 bases). CDR1 is KGHSH and CDR2 is LQKENI in the germline V gene. The V and J ends lost 3 bases and 2 bases respectively, with 7 bases between them. The CDR3 is 13 amino acids. The CDR3 sequence is CASSPGQQETQYF. CDR3 DNA sequence: TGTGCCAGCTCACCTGGACAGCAAGAGACCCAGTACTTC.

The rearrangement joins TRBV5-4 to TRBJ2-5; 13 nucleotides agree with TRBD2. This CDR3 is 15 amino acids long. CDR1 SGHNT and CDR2 YYREEE come from the germline V gene (reference sequence). V was pared by 3 bases and J by 2 bases, with 1 base of the junction left unmatched. The CDR3 reads CASSSGLAGQETQYF. For the CDR3, the DNA is TGTGCCAGCAGCTCGGGACTAGCGGGGCAAGAGACCCAGTACTTC.

This clone was seen more than once but under ten times. The V gene is TRBV4-1, the J gene TRBJ1-2; D uncertain. CDR1 is MGHRA and CDR2 is YSYEKL in the germline V gene. Trimming removed 2 bases at V and 2 bases at J, with 9 bases between. CDR3 size: 14 residues. This CDR3 is CASSQSQLNYGYTF. CDR3 nucleotides: TGCGCCAGCAGCCAAAGCCAGTTGAACTATGGCTACACCTTC.

The chain carries TRBV1 and TRBJ1-3. TRBV1 is termed a pseudogene. The CDR3 is made up of 17 amino acids. CDR3 loop: CTSSQDGRAEAGNTIYF. Written as DNA, the CDR3 is TGCACCAGCAGCCAAGATGGAAGGGCCGAGGCTGGAAACACCATATATTTT.

The chain couples TRBV3-1 (or the pseudogene TRBV3-2) to TRBJ1-3, with no clear D. CDR1 and CDR2 from the germline V gene are LGHDT and YNNKEL (reference sequence). Between the trimmed V and J ends, which lost 10 bases and 3 bases, there was a span of 13 bases. The CDR3 consists of 13 residues. The CDR3 sequence is CATSPTYGNTIYF. The CDR3 bases are TGTGCCACTTCGCCCACTTATGGAAACACCATATATTTT.

The gene calls are TRBV19 and TRBJ1-6; a weak D match, TRBD1 (5 bases). The CDR3 is made up of 14 amino acids. Germline loops: CDR1 LNHDA, CDR2 SQIVND (reference sequence). Trimming removed 6 bases at V and 12 bases at J, with 18 bases between. The CDR3 loop reads CASRAGAVYEPLHF. The CDR3 DNA sequence: TGTGCCAGTAGAGCCGGGGCAGTGTACGAACCCCTCCACTTT.

The V call is TRBV29-1, the J call TRBJ1-1; D is undetermined. Looked up from germline, CDR1 is SQVTM and CDR2 is ANQGSEA. V dropped 4 bases and J dropped 6 bases, with 6 bases sitting between them. This CDR3 spans 10 amino acids. CDR3 sequence: CSVAQAEAFF. In nucleotides, the CDR3 is TGCAGCGTTGCCCAGGCTGAAGCTTTCTTT.

The rearrangement joins TRBV5-4 to TRBJ1-2, with 11 nucleotides matching TRBD1. The germline CDR1 and CDR2 sequences are SGHNT and YYREEE (reference sequence). The CDR3 spans 14 residues. V lost 4 bases, J lost 5 bases, and 4 bases stayed unmatched. In nucleotides, the CDR3 is TGTGCCAGCAGCGGCTGGGACAGGGGGTATGGCTACACCTTC. Protein: CASSGWDRGYGYTF.

The chain is built from TRBV28 and TRBJ1-1; perhaps TRBD1 as D (6 bases). Germline V gives CDR1 MDHEN, CDR2 SYDVKM. V was trimmed by 5 bases and J by 3 bases, leaving 13 bases between them. This CDR3 has 14 amino acids. This CDR3 reads CASSPQGKHTEAFF. The CDR3 nucleotides are TGTGCCAGCAGTCCCCAGGGGAAGCACACTGAAGCTTTCTTT.

The rearrangement links TRBV2 to TRBJ1-3; D not certain. The CDR3 has 13 amino acids. With 7 bases removed from V and 2 bases from J, the gap between germline ends came to 9 bases. Germline V CDR1 and CDR2: SNHLY, FYNNEI. As DNA, the CDR3 is TGTGCCAGCAAGAGGGAGGCTGGAAACACCATATATTTT. Amino acids: CASKREAGNTIYF.

The chain links TRBV11-2 to TRBJ2-7; the D gene could be TRBD1 or TRBD2 (5 bases each). Trimming stripped 3 bases from V and 7 bases from J, with 10 bases between. Germline V lookup: CDR1 SGHAT, CDR2 FQNNGV. The CDR3 spans 12 residues. The CDR3 here is CASSFDSGEQYF. DNA for the CDR3: TGTGCCAGCAGCTTCGACAGCGGAGAGCAGTACTTC.

This rearrangement joins TRBV10-3 to TRBJ2-1; D possibly corresponds to TRBD2 (5 bases). Germline V gene sequence: CDR1 ENHRY, CDR2 SYGVKD. V lost 5 bases, J lost 2 bases, and 7 bases lay in between. The CDR3 loop spans 13 amino acids. The CDR3, as DNA: TGTGCCATCAGTTCCGGGACCTACAATGAGCAGTTCTTC. This sequence encodes CAISSGTYNEQFF.

V usage is TRBV2 and J usage is TRBJ2-7; 8 bases map to TRBD1. Germline V lookup: CDR1 SNHLY, CDR2 FYNNEI. V was pared by 5 bases and J by 1 base, with 7 bases of the junction left unmatched. This CDR3 spans 15 amino acids. CDR3 sequence (DNA): TGTGCCAGCAGTCCCGACAGGGGAAGGTCCTACGAGCAGTACTTC. Translated: CASSPDRGRSYEQYF.

V and J are TRBV11-1 and TRBJ2-3, with TRBD1 matching 12 bases. Germline values: CDR1 SGHAT, CDR2 FQDESV (reference sequence). Unmatched junction bases numbered 4, after V lost 4 bases and J lost 2 bases. The CDR3 totals 16 residues. CDR3 DNA sequence: TGTGCCAGCAGCTCGAGGGACAGGGGGCCCACAGATACGCAGTATTTT. It is translated as CASSSRDRGPTDTQYF.

The V and J genes are TRBV9 and TRBJ2-3, with TRBD2 identical over 11 bases. With V trimmed by 4 bases and J by 3 bases, 13 bases remained unmatched. Germline lookup yields CDR1 SGDLS and CDR2 YYNGEE. The length of the CDR3 is 18 residues. CDR3 protein: CASSQGLAGGHATDTQYF. DNA of the CDR3: TGTGCCAGCAGCCAAGGGCTAGCGGGGGGCCATGCTACAGATACGCAGTATTTT.

The rearrangement joins TRBV19 to TRBJ2-5, with D possibly matching TRBD1 (6 bases). The CDR3 length is 15 residues. V dropped 6 bases and J dropped 6 bases, with 20 bases sitting between them. Germline CDR1 LNHDA, CDR2 SQIVND (reference sequence). CDR3 coding DNA: TGTGCCAGTAGGGGGAAGGACAGCCTCCGTCAGACCCAGTACTTC. Its translation is CASRGKDSLRQTQYF. Based on the CDR3 plus reference TRBV19 and TRBJ2-5, the full variable domain is DGGITQSPKYLFRKEGQNVTLSCEQNLNHDAMYWYRQDPGQGLRLIYYSQIVNDFQKGDIAEGYSVSREKKESFPLTVTSAQKNPTAFYLCASRGKDSLRQTQYFGPGTRLLVL.

The chain recombines TRBV2 with TRBJ1-1, with D perhaps matching TRBD1 (5 bases). The germline V gene encodes CDR1 SNHLY and CDR2 FYNNEI. Trimming left V 5 bases short and J 7 bases short, with 14 bases between. The CDR3 has 13 residues. The CDR3 region has the DNA TGTGCCAGCAGTCCAGGGATTGGGATTGAAGCTTTCTTT. Its translation: CASSPGIGIEAFF.

The chain combines TRBV19 with TRBJ2-5; no firm D call. CDR3 size: 13 residues. The V gene lost 4 bases and the J gene lost 4 bases, with 10 bases spanning the gap. Germline V CDR1 and CDR2: LNHDA, SQIVND (reference sequence). As DNA, the CDR3 is TGTGCCAGTAGTAAGGCTTACGGAGAGACCCAGTACTTC. Its translation: CASSKAYGETQYF.

This chain connects TRBV30 to TRBJ1-5; 7 bases are a match to TRBD1. With V trimmed by 3 bases and J by 7 bases, 6 bases remained unmatched. This CDR3 contains 13 residues. The V gene's germline CDR1 is GTSNPN and CDR2 SVGIG (reference sequence). In DNA, the CDR3 is TGTGCCTGGAGCCCGCAGGGGGACCAGCCCCAGCATTTT. Translation gives CAWSPQGDQPQHF.

This chain connects TRBV2 to TRBJ1-4, with 7 bases lining up with TRBD1. The CDR3 runs 15 residues. Per the germline V gene, CDR1 is SNHLY and CDR2 is FYNNEI. Unmatched junction bases numbered 6, after V lost 4 bases and J lost 4 bases. The CDR3 loop reads CASSVDRSYNEKLFF. The DNA of the CDR3 is TGTGCCAGCAGTGTGGACAGGTCATATAATGAAAAACTGTTTTTT. Variable domain in full (rest from reference TRBV2 and TRBJ1-4): EPEVTQTPSHQVTQMGQEVILRCVPISNHLYFYWYRQILGQKVEFLVSFYNNEISEKSEIFDDQFSVERPDGSNFTLKIRSTKLEDSAMYFCASSVDRSYNEKLFFGSGTQLSVL.

This clone was seen once. The chain couples TRBV6-5 to TRBJ2-5; D is undetermined. Germline V lookup: CDR1 MNHEY, CDR2 SVGAGI. The length of the CDR3 is 14 residues. The V gene lost 0 bases and the J gene lost 8 bases, with 13 bases spanning the gap. This chain's CDR3 is CASSYSVLPQTQYF. In nucleotides, the CDR3 is TGTGCCAGCAGTTACTCGGTACTCCCCCAAACCCAGTACTTC.